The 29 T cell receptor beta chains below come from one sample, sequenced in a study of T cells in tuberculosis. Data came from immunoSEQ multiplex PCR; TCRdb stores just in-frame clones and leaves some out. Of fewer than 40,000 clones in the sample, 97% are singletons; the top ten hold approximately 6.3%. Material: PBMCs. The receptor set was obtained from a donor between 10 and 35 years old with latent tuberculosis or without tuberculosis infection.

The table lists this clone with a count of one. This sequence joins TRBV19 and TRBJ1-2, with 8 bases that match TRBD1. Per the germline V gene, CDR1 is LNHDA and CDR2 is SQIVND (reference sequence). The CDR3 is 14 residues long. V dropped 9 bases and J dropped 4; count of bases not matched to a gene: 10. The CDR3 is CASRQGTGGYGYTF. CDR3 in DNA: TGTGCCAGCCGACAGGGGACCGGCGGCTATGGCTACACCTTC.

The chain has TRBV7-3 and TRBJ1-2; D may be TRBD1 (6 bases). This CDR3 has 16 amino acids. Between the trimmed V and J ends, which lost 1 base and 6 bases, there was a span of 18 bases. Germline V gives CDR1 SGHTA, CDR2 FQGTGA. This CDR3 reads CASSLNGQGRSDGYTF. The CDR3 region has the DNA TGTGCCAGCAGCTTAAACGGGCAGGGGCGTTCGGATGGCTACACCTTC.

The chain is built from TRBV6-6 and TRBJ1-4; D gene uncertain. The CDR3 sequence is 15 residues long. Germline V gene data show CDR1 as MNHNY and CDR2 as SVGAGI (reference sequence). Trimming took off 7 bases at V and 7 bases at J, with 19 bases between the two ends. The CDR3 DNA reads TGTGCCAGCATCTCAGTAGAGGGAGGGAGTGAAAAACTGTTTTTT. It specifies CASISVEGGSEKLFF.

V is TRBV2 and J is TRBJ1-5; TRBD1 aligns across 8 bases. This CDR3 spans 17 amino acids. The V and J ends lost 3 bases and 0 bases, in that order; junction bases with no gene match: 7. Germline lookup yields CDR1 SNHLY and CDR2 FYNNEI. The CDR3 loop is CASSDGTGYYSNQPQHF. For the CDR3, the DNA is TGTGCCAGCAGTGATGGGACAGGCTATTATAGCAATCAGCCCCAGCATTTT.

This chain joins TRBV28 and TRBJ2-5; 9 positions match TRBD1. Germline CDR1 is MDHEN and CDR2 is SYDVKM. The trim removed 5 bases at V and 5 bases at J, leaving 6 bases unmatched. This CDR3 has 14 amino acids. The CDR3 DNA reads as TGTGCCAGCAGTCGAACAGGGGGCGTGGAGACCCAGTACTTC. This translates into CASSRTGGVETQYF.

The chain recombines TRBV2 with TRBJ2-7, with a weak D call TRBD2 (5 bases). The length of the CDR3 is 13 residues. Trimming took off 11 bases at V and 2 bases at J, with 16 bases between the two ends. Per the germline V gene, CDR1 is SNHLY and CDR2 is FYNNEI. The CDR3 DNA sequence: TGTGCCGGATCGAGGACCGGGACCTACGAGCAGTACTTC. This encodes CAGSRTGTYEQYF.

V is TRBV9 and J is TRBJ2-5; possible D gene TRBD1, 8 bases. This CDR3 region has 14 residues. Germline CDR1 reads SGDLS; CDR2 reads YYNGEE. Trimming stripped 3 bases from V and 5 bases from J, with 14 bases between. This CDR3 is CASSARGRGETQYF. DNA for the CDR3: TGTGCCAGCAGCGCCAGGGGGCGGGGGGAGACCCAGTACTTC.

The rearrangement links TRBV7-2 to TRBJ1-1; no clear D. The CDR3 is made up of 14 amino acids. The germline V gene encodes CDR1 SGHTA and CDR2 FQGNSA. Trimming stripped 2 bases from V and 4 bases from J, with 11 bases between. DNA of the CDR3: TGTGCCAGCAGCTTACGCCTGCGGGGCACTGAAGCTTTCTTT. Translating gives CASSLRLRGTEAFF.

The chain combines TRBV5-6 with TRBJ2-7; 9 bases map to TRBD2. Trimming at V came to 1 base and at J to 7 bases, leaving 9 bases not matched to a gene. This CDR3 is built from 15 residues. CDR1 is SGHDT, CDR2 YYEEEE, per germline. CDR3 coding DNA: TGTGCCAGCAGCTTGCTCGCGGGGGGGCCAAGGGAGCAGTACTTC. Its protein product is CASSLLAGGPREQYF.

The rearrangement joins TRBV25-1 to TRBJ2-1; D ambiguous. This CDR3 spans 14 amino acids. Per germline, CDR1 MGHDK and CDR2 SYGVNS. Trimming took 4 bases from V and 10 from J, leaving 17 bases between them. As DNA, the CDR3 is TGTGCCAGCAGTGTTCAAGTTTCGGGTGGGGAGCAGTTCTTC. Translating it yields CASSVQVSGGEQFF.

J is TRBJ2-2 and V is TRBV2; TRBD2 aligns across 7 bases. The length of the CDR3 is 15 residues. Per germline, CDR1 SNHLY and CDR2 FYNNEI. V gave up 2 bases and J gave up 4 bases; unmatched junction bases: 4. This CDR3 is CASSELAESTGELFF. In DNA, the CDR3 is TGTGCCAGCAGTGAACTAGCGGAAAGCACCGGGGAGCTGTTTTTT.

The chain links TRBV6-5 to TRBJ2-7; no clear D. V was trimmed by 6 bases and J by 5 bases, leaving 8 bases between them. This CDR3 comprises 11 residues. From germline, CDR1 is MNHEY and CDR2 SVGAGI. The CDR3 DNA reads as TGTGCCAGCAGAACTCTGGACGAGCAGTACTTC. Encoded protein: CASRTLDEQYF.

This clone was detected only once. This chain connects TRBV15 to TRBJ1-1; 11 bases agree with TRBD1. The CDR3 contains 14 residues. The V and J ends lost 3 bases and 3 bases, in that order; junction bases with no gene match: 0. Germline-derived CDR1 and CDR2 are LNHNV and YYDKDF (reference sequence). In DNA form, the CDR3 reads TGTGCCACCAGCAGGGACAGGGGGCACACTGAAGCTTTCTTT. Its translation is CATSRDRGHTEAFF.

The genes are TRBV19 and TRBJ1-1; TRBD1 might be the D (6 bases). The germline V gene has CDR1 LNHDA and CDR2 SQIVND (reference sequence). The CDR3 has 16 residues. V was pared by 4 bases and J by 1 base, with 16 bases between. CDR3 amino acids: CASSKQGRTSNTEAFF. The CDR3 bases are TGTGCCAGTAGTAAACAGGGCCGCACCTCGAACACTGAAGCTTTCTTT. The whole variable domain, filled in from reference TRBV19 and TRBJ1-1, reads DGGITQSPKYLFRKEGQNVTLSCEQNLNHDAMYWYRQDPGQGLRLIYYSQIVNDFQKGDIAEGYSVSREKKESFPLTVTSAQKNPTAFYLCASSKQGRTSNTEAFFGQGTRLTVV.

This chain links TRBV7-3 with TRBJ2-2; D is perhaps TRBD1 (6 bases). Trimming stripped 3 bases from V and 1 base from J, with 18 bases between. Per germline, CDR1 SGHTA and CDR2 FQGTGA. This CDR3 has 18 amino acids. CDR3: CASSFLSIGTQNTGELFF. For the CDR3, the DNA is TGTGCCAGCAGCTTCCTGTCAATTGGGACACAGAACACCGGGGAGCTGTTTTTT.

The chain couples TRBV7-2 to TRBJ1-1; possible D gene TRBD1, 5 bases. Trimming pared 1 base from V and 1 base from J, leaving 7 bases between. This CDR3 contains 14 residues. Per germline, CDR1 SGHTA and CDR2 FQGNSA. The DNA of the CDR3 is TGTGCCAGCAGCTTAGTGCAGGGGAACACTGAAGCTTTCTTT. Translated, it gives CASSLVQGNTEAFF.

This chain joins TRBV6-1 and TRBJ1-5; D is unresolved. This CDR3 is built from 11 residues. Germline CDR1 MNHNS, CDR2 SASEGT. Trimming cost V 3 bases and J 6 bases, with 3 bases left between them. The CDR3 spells CASSDFQPQHF. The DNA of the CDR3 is TGTGCCAGCAGTGACTTTCAGCCCCAGCATTTT.

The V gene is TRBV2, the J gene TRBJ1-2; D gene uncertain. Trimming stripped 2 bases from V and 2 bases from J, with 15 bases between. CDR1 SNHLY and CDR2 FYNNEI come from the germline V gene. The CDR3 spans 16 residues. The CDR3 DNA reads TGTGCCAGCAGTGAACTGAGGGTTCCAAAAAACTATGGCTACACCTTC. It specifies CASSELRVPKNYGYTF.

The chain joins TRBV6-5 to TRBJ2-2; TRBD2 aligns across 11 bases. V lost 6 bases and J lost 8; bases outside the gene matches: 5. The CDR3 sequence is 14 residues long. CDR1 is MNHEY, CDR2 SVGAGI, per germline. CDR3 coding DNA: TGTGCCAGCAGGCCTAGCGGGGGGATGGGGGAGCTGTTTTTT. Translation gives CASRPSGGMGELFF.

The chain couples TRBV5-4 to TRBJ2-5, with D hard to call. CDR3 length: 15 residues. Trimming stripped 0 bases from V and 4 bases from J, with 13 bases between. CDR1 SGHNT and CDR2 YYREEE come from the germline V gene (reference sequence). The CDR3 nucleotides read TGTGCCAGCAGCTTGGAGCTCCTCGGTGGAGAGACCCAGTACTTC. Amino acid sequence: CASSLELLGGETQYF.

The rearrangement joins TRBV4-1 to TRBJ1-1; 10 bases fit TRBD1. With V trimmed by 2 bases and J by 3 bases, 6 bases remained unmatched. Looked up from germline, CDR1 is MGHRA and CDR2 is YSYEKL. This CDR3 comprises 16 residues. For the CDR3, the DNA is TGCGCCAGCAGCCAACTAGACAGGGGGCCGGACACTGAAGCTTTCTTT. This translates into CASSQLDRGPDTEAFF.

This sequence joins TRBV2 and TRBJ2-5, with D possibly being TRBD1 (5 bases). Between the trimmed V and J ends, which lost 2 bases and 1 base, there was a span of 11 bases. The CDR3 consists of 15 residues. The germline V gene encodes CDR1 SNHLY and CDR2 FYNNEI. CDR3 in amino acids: CASSELTAAQETQYF. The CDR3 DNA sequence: TGTGCCAGCAGTGAATTGACAGCAGCCCAAGAGACCCAGTACTTC.

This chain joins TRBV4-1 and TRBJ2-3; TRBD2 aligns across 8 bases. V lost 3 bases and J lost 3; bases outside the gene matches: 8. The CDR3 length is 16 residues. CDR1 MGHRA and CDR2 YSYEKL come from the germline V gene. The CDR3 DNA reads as TGCGCCAGCAGCCAGACCTACGTAGCGGGAACAGATACGCAGTATTTT. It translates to CASSQTYVAGTDTQYF.

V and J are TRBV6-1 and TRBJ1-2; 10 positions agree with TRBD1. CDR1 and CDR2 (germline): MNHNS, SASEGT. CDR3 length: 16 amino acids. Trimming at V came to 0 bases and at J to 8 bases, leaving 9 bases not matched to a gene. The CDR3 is CASSEAGTGARSGYTF. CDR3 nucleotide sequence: TGTGCCAGCAGTGAAGCAGGGACAGGGGCGAGGTCCGGCTACACCTTC.

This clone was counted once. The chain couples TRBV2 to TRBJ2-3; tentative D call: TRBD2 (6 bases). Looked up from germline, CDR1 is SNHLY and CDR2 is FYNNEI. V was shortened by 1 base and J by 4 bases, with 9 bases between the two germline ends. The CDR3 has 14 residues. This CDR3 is CASSEGAGADTQYF. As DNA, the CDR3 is TGTGCCAGCAGTGAAGGAGCGGGCGCAGATACGCAGTATTTT. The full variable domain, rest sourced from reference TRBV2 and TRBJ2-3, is EPEVTQTPSHQVTQMGQEVILRCVPISNHLYFYWYRQILGQKVEFLVSFYNNEISEKSEIFDDQFSVERPDGSNFTLKIRSTKLEDSAMYFCASSEGAGADTQYFGPGTRLTVL.

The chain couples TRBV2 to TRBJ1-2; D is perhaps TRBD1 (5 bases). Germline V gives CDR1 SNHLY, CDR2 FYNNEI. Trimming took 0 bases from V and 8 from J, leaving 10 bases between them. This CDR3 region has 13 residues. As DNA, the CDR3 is TGTGCCAGCAGTGAAGCCAGGGTGGACGGCTACACCTTC. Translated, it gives CASSEARVDGYTF.

In DNA, the CDR3 is TGTGCCAGCAGCTTAGCGGAGGTGGGCAGTGAAGGAAACACCATATATTTT. It translates to CASSLAEVGSEGNTIYF. V and J are TRBV7-8 and TRBJ1-3; the D is unclear. From germline, CDR1 is SGHVS and CDR2 FQNEAQ. With 0 bases removed from V and 4 bases from J, the gap between germline ends came to 16 bases. The CDR3 contains 17 residues. Filled out from reference TRBV7-8 and TRBJ1-3, the complete variable domain reads GAGVSQSPRYKVAKRGQDVALRCDPISGHVSLFWYQQALGQGPEFLTYFQNEAQLDKSGLPSDRFFAERPEGSVSTLKIQRTQQEDSAVYLCASSLAEVGSEGNTIYFGEGSWLTVV.

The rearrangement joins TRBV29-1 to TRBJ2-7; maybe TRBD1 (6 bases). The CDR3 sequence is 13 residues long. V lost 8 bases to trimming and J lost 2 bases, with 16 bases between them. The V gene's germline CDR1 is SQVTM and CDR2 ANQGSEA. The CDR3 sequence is CSPNRDKPYEQYF. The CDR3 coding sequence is TGCAGCCCGAACCGGGACAAACCCTACGAGCAGTACTTC.

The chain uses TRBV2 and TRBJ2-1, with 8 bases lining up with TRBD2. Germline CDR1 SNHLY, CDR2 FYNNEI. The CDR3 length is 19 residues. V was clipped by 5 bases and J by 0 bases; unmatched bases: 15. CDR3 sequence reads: CASSRQSLTGGLSYNEQFF. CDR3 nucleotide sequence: TGTGCCAGCAGTAGACAGAGTCTTACGGGAGGGCTCTCCTACAATGAGCAGTTCTTC.